A selection of T cell receptor beta chains follows, all from one sample in a study of T cell responses to AZD1222 COVID-19 vaccine. Data came from immunoSEQ multiplex PCR; TCRdb stores just in-frame clones and leaves some out. There are approximately 90,000 clones in the sample; about 90% occur only once, and almost 8.5% lies in the top ten. Sequencing used peripheral blood, obtained on day 0 of AZD1222 vaccination. The receptors originated from an adult in good health. Each CDR3 is given with its conserved first and last residue. The order of the fields is clone size, J gene, D gene, V gene, CDR3 DNA, CDR3 protein. D genes are given only for firm matches. Clone size is given for some rows only: seen once, a few or many times, or a class if the clone is expanded.

NA,TRBJ2-7,TRBD2,TRBV5-4,TGTGCCAGCAGCTCCGGACTAGCGGGGGCACCTGATTACTACGAGCAGTACTTC,CASSSGLAGAPDYYEQYF
NA,TRBJ2-7,NA,TRBV12-3/TRBV12-4,TGTGCCAGCAGTCCAGCCCTCGCCTACGAGCAGTACTTC,CASSPALAYEQYF
NA,TRBJ1-2,NA,TRBV6-5,TGTGCCAGCAGTTACTCGAACCTGGGGGCCATCGATGGCTACACCTTC,CASSYSNLGAIDGYTF
NA,TRBJ1-2,NA,TRBV3-1/TRBV3-2,TGTGCCAGCAGCCCGTCCGGGACAATGGGCTATGGCTACACCTTC,CASSPSGTMGYGYTF
NA,TRBJ1-2,TRBD1,TRBV3-1/TRBV3-2,TGTGCCAGCAGCCGCGGACAGGGCGGCTACACCTTC,CASSRGQGGYTF
NA,TRBJ1-5,TRBD1,TRBV6-5,TGTGCCAGCAGTCACAGGGGTCTTAGCAATCAGCCCCAGCATTTT,CASSHRGLSNQPQHF
few,TRBJ1-2,NA,TRBV6-2/TRBV6-3,TGTGCCAGCAGATACTCCGGGACGGAATTTAACTATGGCTACACCTTC,CASRYSGTEFNYGYTF
NA,TRBJ2-7,NA,TRBV7-8,TGTGCCAGCAGCGCCCGGACACCTACCTACGAGCAGTACTTC,CASSARTPTYEQYF
NA,TRBJ1-1,NA,TRBV6-2/TRBV6-3,TGTGCCAGCAGTTACTCAGCAGGGATGAACACTGAAGCTTTCTTT,CASSYSAGMNTEAFF
NA,TRBJ2-1,NA,TRBV5-6,TGTGCCAGCAGCCCAGGGCAATCCTCCTACAATGAGCAGTTCTTC,CASSPGQSSYNEQFF
NA,TRBJ1-1,TRBD1,TRBV11-2,TGTGCCAGCACCTTGGGGGTGACAGGGGAGGCTTTCTTT,CASTLGVTGEAFF
NA,TRBJ2-3,NA,TRBV27,TGTGCCAGCAGTCCTTCCCAGGGTAGGGTCACAGATACGCAGTATTTT,CASSPSQGRVTDTQYF
NA,TRBJ2-6,NA,TRBV27,TGTGCCAGCAGTTTATTGGGGGCTCGATCTGGGGCCAACGTCCTGACTTTC,CASSLLGARSGANVLTF
NA,TRBJ2-7,TRBD1,TRBV19,TGTGCCAGTAGAGCCGGGACAGGCTACGAGCAGTACTTC,CASRAGTGYEQYF
NA,TRBJ2-3,NA,TRBV18,TGTGCCAGCTCTCCCTTTTCGCAGCAGGATACGCAGTATTTT,CASSPFSQQDTQYF
NA,TRBJ2-5,NA,TRBV9,TGTGCCATAAGAGGCCGAGAAGAAGAGACCCAGTACTTC,CAIRGREEETQYF
NA,TRBJ2-5,NA,TRBV5-1,TGCGCCAGCAGCTTCCAAACAGGGTCCCAAGAGACCCAGTACTTC,CASSFQTGSQETQYF
NA,TRBJ1-3,NA,TRBV6-6,TGTGCCAGCAGGTCCTTGGGGAGCTCTGGAAACACCATATATTTT,CASRSLGSSGNTIYF
NA,TRBJ1-1,TRBD1,TRBV25-1,TGTGCCAGCAGTGAATATTTCGCAGGGGGCTGGACTGAAGCTTTCTTT,CASSEYFAGGWTEAFF
NA,TRBJ2-6,NA,TRBV30,TGTGCCTGGAGTTCTTTCGGGGCCAACGTCCTGACTTTC,CAWSSFGANVLTF
NA,TRBJ1-2,TRBD1,TRBV27,TGTGCCAGCAGCCCGAGGACAGGGTTGCGCTATGGCTACACCTTC,CASSPRTGLRYGYTF
NA,TRBJ1-3,NA,TRBV2,TGTGCCAGCAGGGGAGCAGTGGTAGGAAACACCATATATTTT,CASRGAVVGNTIYF
NA,TRBJ2-5,NA,TRBV5-1,TGCGCCAGCGGGGGGCAGGGGCAAGAGACCCAGTACTTC,CASGGQGQETQYF
NA,TRBJ2-7,NA,TRBV4-1,TGCGCCAGCAGCCAAGGAGCGGGTGTTTCCTACGAGCAGTACTTC,CASSQGAGVSYEQYF
once,TRBJ2-3,NA,TRBV9,TGTGCCAGCAGCGTGGACCCTTTCTCCACAGATACGCAGTATTTT,CASSVDPFSTDTQYF
NA,TRBJ1-2,NA,TRBV14,TGTGCCAGCAGCCAAGAGCGTCGGAACTTTGGCTACACCTTC,CASSQERRNFGYTF
NA,TRBJ2-7,NA,TRBV7-2,TGTGCCAGCAGCTTAGCGGGGGGCGAGCAGTACTTC,CASSLAGGEQYF
NA,TRBJ1-4,NA,TRBV4-1,TGCGCCAGCAGCCAAGAAGGACTCCCCAGTGAAAAACTGTTTTTT,CASSQEGLPSEKLFF